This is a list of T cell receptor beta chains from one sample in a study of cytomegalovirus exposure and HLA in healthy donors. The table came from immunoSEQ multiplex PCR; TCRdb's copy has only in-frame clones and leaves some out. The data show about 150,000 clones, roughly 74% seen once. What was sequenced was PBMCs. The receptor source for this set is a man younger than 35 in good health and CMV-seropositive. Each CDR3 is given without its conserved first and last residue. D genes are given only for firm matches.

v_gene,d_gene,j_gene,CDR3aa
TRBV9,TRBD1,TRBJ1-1,ASSVGQGARTEAF
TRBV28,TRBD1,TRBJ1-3,ASSLPGTGGLHSGNTIY
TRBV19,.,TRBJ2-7,ASSIVWSPTYEQY
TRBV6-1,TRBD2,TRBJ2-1,ASSVTSGVKNEQF
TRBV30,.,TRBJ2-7,AWSQTAYEQY
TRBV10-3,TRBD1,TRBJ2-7,AISAPGQGPSYEQY
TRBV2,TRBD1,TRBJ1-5,ASSEARGSNQPQH
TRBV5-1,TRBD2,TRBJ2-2,ASSPPGGTGTGELF
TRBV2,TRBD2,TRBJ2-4,ATSGRAMSKNIQY
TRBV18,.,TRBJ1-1,ASSPISSEAF
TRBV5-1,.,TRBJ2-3,ASSQETDTQY
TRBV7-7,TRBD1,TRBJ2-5,ASSPTGGTQY
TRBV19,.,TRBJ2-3,ASSTYSKDTQY
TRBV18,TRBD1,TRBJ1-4,ASSEGNTGTGDMLF
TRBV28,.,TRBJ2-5,ASSGSGVVETQY
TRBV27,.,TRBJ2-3,ASTPSGFTDTQY
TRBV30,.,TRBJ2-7,AWSPLRGNPYEQY
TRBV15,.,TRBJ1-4,ATGYREPHAGELF
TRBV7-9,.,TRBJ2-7,SSSVGGYEQY
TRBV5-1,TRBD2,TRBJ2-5,ASSLTSGQETQY
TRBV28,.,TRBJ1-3,ASNSLQGPSGNTIY
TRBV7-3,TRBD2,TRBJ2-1,ASSHLAGATNEQF
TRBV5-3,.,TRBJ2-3,ARSLATGDSTDTQY
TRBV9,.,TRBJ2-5,ASSVSGGQETQY
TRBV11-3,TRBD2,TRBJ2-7,ASSLGEQGTSGRSIHEQY
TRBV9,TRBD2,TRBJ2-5,ASSVAGLAEIQETQY
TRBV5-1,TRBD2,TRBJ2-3,ASSLRLGGLAGGRDTQY
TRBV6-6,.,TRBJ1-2,ASSSSSGYGYT
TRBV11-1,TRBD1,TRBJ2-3,ASSLATGGHADTQY
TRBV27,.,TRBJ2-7,ASSFRVSYEQY
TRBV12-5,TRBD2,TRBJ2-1,ASSPSGSQNEQF
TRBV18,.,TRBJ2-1,ASSPVLQGPGLGQF
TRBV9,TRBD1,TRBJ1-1,ASSGGQGVIRTEAF
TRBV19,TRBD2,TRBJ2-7,ASSIRTGRFDEQY
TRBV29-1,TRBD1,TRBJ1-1,STGQEWGNTEAF
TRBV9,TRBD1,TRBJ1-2,ASRDRGRGGYT
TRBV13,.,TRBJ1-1,ASARGTEAF
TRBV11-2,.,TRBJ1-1,ASSYWGDTEAF
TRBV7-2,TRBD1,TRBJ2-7,ASSSTGGVEVYEQY
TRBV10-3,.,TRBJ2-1,AISVGGVYNEQF
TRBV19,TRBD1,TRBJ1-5,ASSIDPAGGRSNQPQH
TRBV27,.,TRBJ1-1,ASSLQGGREAF
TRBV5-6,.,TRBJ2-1,ASSQTRFNEQF
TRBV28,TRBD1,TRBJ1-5,ASSLRQGANQPQH
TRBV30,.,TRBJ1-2,AWSVGPGGGYT
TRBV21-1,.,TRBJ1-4,ASSKALLRVATNEKLF
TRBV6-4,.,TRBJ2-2,ASSDEGGNTGELF
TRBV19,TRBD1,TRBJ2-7,ASSGTGTGRSYEQY
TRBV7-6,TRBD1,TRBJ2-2,ASSLRGTGGAGNTGELF
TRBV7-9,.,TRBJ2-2,ASSLAGTELF
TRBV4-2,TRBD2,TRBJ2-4,ASSQGNSGSKNIQY
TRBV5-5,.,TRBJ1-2,ASSFGGKTYGYT
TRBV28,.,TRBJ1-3,ASSLVGLGGSGNTIY
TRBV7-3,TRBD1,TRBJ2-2,ASSLMGGTGGTGELF